This T cell receptor beta chain was sequenced in a study of post-analysis software for immune sequencing data. Turning to the study itself: The study covered relapsing-remitting, secondary progressive and progressive-relapsing courses of multiple sclerosis. General observations from the study: When patients were compared with controls, about five TRBV segments were more frequent, TRBV5-6, TRBV5-1 and TRBV20-1 among them. Among multiple sclerosis patients, normalized Chao1 diversity was significantly below that of controls. Under F measure analysis, samples from one preparation batch co-clustered strongly.

Many counts were recorded for this clonotype. Its antigen is not known. The CDR3 loop spans 12 amino acids. The V and J ends lost 2 bases and 7 bases, in that order; junction bases with no gene match: 1. Germline CDR1 MDHEN, CDR2 SYDVKM. Presence of unique molecular identifiers characterized the TCR beta cDNA libraries. The source material, about 0.95 to 10 million T cells, gave rise to 450,000 to 550,000 cDNA molecules. TCRdb reprocessed the PCR reads via MiXCR and lists one record per CDR3 protein. The table lists 250,000 to 300,000 distinct CDR3 sequences, 36% of them singletons, with 4.5% to 5.5% in the top ten.

This sequence originates from a girl aged 10-17 years with multiple sclerosis. The sequencing sample was made of blood. This chain joins TRBV28 and TRBJ2-5, with TRBD2 identical over 7 bases. The CDR3: CASSLPGGTQYF. DNA for the CDR3: TGTGCCAGCAGTTTACCGGGGGGGACCCAGTACTTC.